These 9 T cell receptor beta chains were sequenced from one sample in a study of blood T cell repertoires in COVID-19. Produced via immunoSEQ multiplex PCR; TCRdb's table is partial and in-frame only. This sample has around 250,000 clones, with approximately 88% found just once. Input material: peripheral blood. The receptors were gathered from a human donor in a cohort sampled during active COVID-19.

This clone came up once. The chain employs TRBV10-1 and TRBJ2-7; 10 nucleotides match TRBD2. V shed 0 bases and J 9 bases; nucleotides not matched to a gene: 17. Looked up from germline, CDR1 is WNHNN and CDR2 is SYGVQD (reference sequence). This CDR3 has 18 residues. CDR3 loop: CASSESASGSEGTSRQYF. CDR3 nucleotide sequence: TGCGCCAGCAGTGAGTCAGCTAGCGGGAGTGAGGGTACTAGTAGGCAGTACTTC.

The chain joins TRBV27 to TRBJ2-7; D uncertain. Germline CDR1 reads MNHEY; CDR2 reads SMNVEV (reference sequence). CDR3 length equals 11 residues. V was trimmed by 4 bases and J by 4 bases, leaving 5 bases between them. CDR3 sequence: CASSYKYEQYF. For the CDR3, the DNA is TGTGCCAGCAGTTACAAGTACGAGCAGTACTTC.

For the CDR3, the DNA is TGCGCCAGCAGCCAAGATAGCGGCTGGGACAGGGGGCAGGAGACCCAGTACTTC. Encoded protein: CASSQDSGWDRGQETQYF. The chain is built from TRBV4-1 and TRBJ2-5; TRBD1 matches at 12 bases. CDR3 size: 18 residues. After removal of 0 bases from V and 5 bases from J, the junction contained 10 bases not matched to a gene. The germline CDR1 and CDR2 sequences are MGHRA and YSYEKL.

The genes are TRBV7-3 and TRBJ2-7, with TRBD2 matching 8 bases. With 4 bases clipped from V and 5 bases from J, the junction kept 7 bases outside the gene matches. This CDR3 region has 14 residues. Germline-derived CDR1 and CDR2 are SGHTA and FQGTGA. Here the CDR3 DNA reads TGTGCCAGCAGCTCCGGACTAGCCGACGACGAGCAGTACTTC. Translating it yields CASSSGLADDEQYF.

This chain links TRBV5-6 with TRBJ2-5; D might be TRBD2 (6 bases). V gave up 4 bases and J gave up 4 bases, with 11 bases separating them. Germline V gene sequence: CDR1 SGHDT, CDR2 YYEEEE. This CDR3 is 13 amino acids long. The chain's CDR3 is CASSRRDGETQYF. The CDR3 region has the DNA TGTGCCAGCAGCAGGAGGGATGGAGAGACCCAGTACTTC. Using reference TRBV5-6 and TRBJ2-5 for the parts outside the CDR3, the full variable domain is DAGVTQSPTHLIKTRGQQVTLRCSPKSGHDTVSWYQQALGQGPQFIFQYYEEEERQRGNFPDRFSGHQFPNYSSELNVNALLLGDSALYLCASSRRDGETQYFGPGTRLLVL.

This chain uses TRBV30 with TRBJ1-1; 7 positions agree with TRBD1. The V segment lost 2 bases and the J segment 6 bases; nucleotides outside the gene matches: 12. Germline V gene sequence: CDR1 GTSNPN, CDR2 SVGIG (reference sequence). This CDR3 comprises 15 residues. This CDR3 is CAWSQQGRGNPEAFF. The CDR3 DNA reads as TGTGCCTGGAGTCAACAGGGGCGTGGTAACCCTGAAGCTTTCTTT. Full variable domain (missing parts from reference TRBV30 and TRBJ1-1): SQTIHQWPATLVQPVGSPLSLECTVEGTSNPNLYWYRQAAGRGLQLLFYSVGIGQISSEVPQNLSASRPQDRQFILSSKKLLLSDSGFYLCAWSQQGRGNPEAFFGQGTRLTVV.

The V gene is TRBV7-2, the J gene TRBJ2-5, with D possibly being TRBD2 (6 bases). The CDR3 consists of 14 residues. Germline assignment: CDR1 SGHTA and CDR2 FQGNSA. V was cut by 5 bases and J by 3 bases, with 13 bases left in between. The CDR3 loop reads CASSPRTNKETQYF. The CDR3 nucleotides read TGTGCCAGCAGCCCGCGGACTAACAAAGAGACCCAGTACTTC.

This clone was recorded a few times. DNA of the CDR3: TGCGCCAGCAGTGGACAGGGGGAATTTCGAGCTTTCTTT. It specifies CASSGQGEFRAFF. The chain has TRBV4-1 and TRBJ1-1, with 10 nucleotides matching TRBD1. Trimming at V came to 6 bases and at J to 10 bases, leaving 8 bases not matched to a gene. Germline-derived CDR1 and CDR2 are MGHRA and YSYEKL. The CDR3 has 13 residues.

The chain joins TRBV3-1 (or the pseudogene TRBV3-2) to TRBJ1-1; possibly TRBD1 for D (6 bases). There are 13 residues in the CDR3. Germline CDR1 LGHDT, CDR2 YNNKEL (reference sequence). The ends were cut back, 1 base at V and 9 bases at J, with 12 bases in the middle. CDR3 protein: CASSQVADSQAFF. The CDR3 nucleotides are TGTGCCAGCAGCCAAGTCGCGGACAGTCAAGCTTTCTTT.